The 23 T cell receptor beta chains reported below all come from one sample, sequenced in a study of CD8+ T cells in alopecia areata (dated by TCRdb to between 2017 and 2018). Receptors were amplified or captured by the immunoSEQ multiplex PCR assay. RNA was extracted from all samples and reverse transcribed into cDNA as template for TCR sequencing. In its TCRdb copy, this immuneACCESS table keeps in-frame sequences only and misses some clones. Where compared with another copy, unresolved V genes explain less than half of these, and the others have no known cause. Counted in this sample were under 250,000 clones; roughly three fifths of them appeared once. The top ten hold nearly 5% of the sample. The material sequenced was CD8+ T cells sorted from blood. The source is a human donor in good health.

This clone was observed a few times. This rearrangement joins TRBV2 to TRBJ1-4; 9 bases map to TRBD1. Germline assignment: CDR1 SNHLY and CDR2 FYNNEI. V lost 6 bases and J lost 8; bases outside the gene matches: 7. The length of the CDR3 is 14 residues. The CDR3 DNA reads TGTGCCAGCAGGACGGGACAGGGTGACGAAAAACTGTTTTTT. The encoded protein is CASRTGQGDEKLFF.

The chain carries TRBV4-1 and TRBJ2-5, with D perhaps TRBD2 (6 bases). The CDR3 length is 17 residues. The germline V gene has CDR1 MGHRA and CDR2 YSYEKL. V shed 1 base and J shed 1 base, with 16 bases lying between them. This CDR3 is CASSQAYSSSGQETQYF. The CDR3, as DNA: TGCGCCAGCAGCCAAGCTTATTCGAGTAGCGGCCAAGAGACCCAGTACTTC.

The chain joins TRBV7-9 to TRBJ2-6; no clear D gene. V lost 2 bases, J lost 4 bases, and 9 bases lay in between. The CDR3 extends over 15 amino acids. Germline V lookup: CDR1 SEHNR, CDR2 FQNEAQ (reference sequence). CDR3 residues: CASSLIRSGANVLTF. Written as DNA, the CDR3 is TGTGCCAGCAGCTTAATCCGCTCCGGGGCCAACGTCCTGACTTTC. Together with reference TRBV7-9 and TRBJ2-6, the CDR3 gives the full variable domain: DTGVSQNPRHKITKRGQNVTFRCDPISEHNRLYWYRQTLGQGPEFLTYFQNEAQLEKSRLLSDRFSAERPKGSFSTLEIQRTEQGDSAMYLCASSLIRSGANVLTFGAGSRLTVL.

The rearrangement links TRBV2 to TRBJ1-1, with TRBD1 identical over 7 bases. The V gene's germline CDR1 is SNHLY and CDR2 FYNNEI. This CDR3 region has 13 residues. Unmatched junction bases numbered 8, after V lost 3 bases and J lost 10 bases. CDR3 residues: CASSEAWDSGAFF. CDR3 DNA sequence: TGTGCCAGCAGTGAGGCCTGGGACAGTGGAGCTTTCTTT.

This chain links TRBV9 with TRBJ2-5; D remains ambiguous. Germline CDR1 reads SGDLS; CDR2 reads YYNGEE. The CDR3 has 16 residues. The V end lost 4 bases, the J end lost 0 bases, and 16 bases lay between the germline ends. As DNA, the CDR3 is TGTGCCAGCAGCACGCACGAGGACGGATACCAAGAGACCCAGTACTTC. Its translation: CASSTHEDGYQETQYF.

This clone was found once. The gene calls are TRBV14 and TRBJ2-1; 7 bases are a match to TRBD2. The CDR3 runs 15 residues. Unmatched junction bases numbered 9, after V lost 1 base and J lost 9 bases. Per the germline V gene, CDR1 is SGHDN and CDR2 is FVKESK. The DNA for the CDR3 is TGTGCCAGCAGCCAAGTGGGAGGGGTAGATGGTGAGCAGTTCTTC. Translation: CASSQVGGVDGEQFF. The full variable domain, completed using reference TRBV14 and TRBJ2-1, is EAGVTQFPSHSVIEKGQTVTLRCDPISGHDNLYWYRRVMGKEIKFLLHFVKESKQDESGMPNNRFLAERTGGTYSTLKVQPAELEDSGVYFCASSQVGGVDGEQFFGPGTRLTVL.

The CDR3 sequence: CARGLAGGDPETQYF. The CDR3 DNA sequence: TGTGCCAGAGGACTAGCGGGGGGGGACCCGGAGACCCAGTACTTC. This chain uses TRBV2 with TRBJ2-5; TRBD2 matches 15 bases. The trim removed 9 bases at V and 5 bases at J, leaving 7 bases unmatched. The CDR3 length is 15 residues. Per germline, CDR1 SNHLY and CDR2 FYNNEI.

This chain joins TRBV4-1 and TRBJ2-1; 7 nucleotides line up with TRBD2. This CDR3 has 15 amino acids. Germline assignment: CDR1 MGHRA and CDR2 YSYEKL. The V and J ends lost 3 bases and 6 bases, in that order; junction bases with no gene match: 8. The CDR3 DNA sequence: TGCGCCAGCAGCCAGGAAGGGCTAGCGGTCAATGAGCAGTTCTTC. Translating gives CASSQEGLAVNEQFF.

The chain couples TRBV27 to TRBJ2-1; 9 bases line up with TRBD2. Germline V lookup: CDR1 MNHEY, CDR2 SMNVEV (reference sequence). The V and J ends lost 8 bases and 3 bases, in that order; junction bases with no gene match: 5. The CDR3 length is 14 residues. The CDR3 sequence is CASGRGGRYNEQFF. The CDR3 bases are TGTGCCAGCGGGCGGGGGGGCCGCTACAATGAGCAGTTCTTC.

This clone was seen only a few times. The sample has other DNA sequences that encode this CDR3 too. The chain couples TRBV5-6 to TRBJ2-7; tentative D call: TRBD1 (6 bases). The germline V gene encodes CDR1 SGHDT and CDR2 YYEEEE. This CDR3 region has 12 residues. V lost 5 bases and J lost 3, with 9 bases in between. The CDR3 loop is CASSLGGYEQYF. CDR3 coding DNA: TGTGCCAGCAGTCTAGGGGGCTACGAGCAGTACTTC.

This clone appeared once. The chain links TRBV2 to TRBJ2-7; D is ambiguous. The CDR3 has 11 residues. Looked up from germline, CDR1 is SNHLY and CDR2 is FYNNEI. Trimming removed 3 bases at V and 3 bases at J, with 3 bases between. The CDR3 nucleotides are TGTGCCAGCAGTGACATCTACGAGCAGTACTTC. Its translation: CASSDIYEQYF.

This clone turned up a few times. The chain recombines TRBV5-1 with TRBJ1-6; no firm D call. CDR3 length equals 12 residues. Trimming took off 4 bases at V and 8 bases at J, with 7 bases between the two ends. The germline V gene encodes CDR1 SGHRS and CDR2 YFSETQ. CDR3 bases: TGCGCCAGCAGCGATCTGCATTCACCCCTCCACTTT. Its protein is CASSDLHSPLHF.

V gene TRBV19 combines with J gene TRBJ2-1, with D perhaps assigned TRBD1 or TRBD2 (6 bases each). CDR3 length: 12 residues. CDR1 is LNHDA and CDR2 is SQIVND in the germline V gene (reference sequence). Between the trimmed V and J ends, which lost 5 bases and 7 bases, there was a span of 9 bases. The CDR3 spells CASSSGANEQFF. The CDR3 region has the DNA TGTGCCAGTAGTTCGGGGGCGAATGAGCAGTTCTTC.

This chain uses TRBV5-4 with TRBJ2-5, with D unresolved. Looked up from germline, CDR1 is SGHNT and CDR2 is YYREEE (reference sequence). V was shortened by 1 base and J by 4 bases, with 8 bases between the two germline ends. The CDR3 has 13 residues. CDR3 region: CASSLWVGETQYF. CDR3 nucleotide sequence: TGTGCCAGCAGCTTGTGGGTGGGAGAGACCCAGTACTTC.

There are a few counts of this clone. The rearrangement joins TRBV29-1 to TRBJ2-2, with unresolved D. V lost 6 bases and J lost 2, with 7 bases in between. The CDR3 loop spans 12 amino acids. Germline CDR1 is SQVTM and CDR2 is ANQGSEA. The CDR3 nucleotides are TGCAGCGTGTCCTTAAACACCGGGGAGCTGTTTTTT. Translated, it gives CSVSLNTGELFF.

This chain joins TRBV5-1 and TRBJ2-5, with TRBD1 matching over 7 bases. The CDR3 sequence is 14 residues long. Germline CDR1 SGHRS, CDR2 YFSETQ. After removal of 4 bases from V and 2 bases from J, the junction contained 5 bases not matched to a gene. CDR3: CASSPRQGQETQYF. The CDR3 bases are TGCGCCAGCAGCCCCAGACAGGGACAAGAGACCCAGTACTTC.

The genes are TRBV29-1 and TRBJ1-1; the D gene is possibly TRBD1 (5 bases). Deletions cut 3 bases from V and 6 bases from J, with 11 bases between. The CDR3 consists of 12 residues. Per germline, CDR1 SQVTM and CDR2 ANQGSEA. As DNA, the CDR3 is TGCAGCGTTGACGCAGGGCCGCCTGAAGCTTTCTTT. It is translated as CSVDAGPPEAFF.

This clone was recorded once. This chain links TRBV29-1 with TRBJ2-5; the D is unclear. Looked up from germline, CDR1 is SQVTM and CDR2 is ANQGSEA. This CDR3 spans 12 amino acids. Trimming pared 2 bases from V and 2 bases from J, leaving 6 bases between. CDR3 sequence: CSVESIQETQYF. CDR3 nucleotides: TGCAGCGTTGAATCCATACAAGAGACCCAGTACTTC.

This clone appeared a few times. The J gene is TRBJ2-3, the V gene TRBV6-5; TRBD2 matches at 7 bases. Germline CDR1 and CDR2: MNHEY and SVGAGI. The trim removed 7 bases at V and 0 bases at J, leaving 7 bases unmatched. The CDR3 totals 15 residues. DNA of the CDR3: TGTGCCAGCACGCCTTTGCGGGGGAGCACAGATACGCAGTATTTT. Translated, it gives CASTPLRGSTDTQYF.

CDR3 DNA sequence: TGTGCCAGCAGCGAGGGGACTAGCCTCTTCGAGCAGTACTTC. It specifies CASSEGTSLFEQYF. The V gene is TRBV9, the J gene TRBJ2-7; TRBD2 matches 9 bases. The CDR3 extends over 14 amino acids. The trim removed 3 bases at V and 6 bases at J, leaving 7 bases unmatched. Germline CDR1 SGDLS, CDR2 YYNGEE.

For the CDR3, the DNA is TGTGCCAGCAGCTTGACTAGCGCCACAGATACGCAGTATTTT. It translates to CASSLTSATDTQYF. The genes are TRBV6-5 and TRBJ2-3; TRBD2 matches 8 bases. In germline, CDR1 is MNHEY, CDR2 SVGAGI. The V and J ends lost 6 bases and 2 bases, in that order; junction bases with no gene match: 4. This CDR3 contains 14 residues.

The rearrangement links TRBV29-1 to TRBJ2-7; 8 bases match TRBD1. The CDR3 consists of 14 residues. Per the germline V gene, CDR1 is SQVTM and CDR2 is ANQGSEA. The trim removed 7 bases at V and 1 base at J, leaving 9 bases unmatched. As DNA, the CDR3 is TGCAGCGCTGAGACCGGGACAGGTTCCTACGAGCAGTACTTC. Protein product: CSAETGTGSYEQYF.

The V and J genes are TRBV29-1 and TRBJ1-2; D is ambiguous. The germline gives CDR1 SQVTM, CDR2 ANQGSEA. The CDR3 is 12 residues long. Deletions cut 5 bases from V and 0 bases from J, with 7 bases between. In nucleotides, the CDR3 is TGCAGCGTTTGGAAATCTAACTATGGCTACACCTTC. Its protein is CSVWKSNYGYTF.